The clone carrying this T cell receptor (beta chain) was seen only once. Authors' processing steps: Amplification from reference gene primers served as the basis for estimated nucleated cell counts. Here immunoSEQ multiplex PCR was the method, and the copy in TCRdb shows in-frame clones only, minus some. V, J and clone size are those of that table, while D and trimming were read from the DNA. The repertoire holds a few hundred thousand clones, with around 84% as singletons. The CDR3 length is 14 residues. V gave up 6 bases and J gave up 4 bases; unmatched junction bases: 4. CDR1 and CDR2 from the germline V gene are LNHDA and SQIVND (reference sequence). This sample is part of a study of blood T cell repertoires in COVID-19. About the research overall: Samples representing acute and convalescent COVID-19 were sourced from the United States, Italy and Spain. The cDNA or gDNA used as material had been derived from T cells, B-cell-depleted T cells, or PBMCs.

Those who participated ranged in age from about 18 to 89 years and resided in some 24 US areas. This sequence was found in a man aged 25 to 45 with acute COVID-19. J is TRBJ2-3 and V is TRBV19; 10 nucleotides match TRBD1. The sequenced material came from PBMCs or T cells enriched from blood (not recorded which). DNA of the CDR3: TGTGCCAGTAGATGGACAGGGGGAGCAGATACGCAGTATTTT. It translates to CASRWTGGADTQYF.